A selection of T cell receptor beta chains follows, all from one sample in a study of blood T cell repertoires in COVID-19. Clones were read by immunoSEQ multiplex PCR, and TCRdb kept only the in-frame ones, dropping some. The sample includes approximately 110,000 clones, 86% of them seen just once. Sequencing input: peripheral blood. These receptor sequences come from a man aged 40-50 years with acute or convalescent COVID-19. Both conserved end residues are part of each CDR3. Each record gives: clone size, D gene, J gene, V gene, CDR3 DNA, CDR3 protein. A D gene is named only where the DNA matches it firmly. Clone size appears in some rows only: once, few, many, or a class for an expanded clone.

>.|TRBD1|TRBJ1-4|TRBV19
TGTGCCTCTCTCCCAGGGGGCGGTAAAACTGAAAAACTGTTTTTT
CASLPGGGKTEKLFF
>.|.|TRBJ2-6|TRBV5-1
TGCGCCAGCAGCCCCGTACAGGACTCTGGGGCCAACGTCCTGACTTTC
CASSPVQDSGANVLTF
>.|.|TRBJ2-3|TRBV21-1
TGTGCCAGCACCATAGAAAGAAACAGGGGGCGCACAGATACGCAGTATTTT
CASTIERNRGRTDTQYF
>.|.|TRBJ1-1|TRBV6-5
TGTGCCAGCAGTTACAGCAGGGAGGGAACTGAAGCTTTCTTT
CASSYSREGTEAFF
>.|.|TRBJ1-5|TRBV9
TGTGCCAGCAGCGTAGAGTCAGGGTTGCAGCCCCAGCATTTT
CASSVESGLQPQHF
>.|TRBD1|TRBJ1-4|TRBV19
TGTGCCAGTACACACAGGGGGCGCAGAGAAAAACTGTTTTTT
CASTHRGRREKLFF
>.|TRBD1|TRBJ1-1|TRBV5-4
TGTGCCAGCAGCCGGGACAGAAACACTGAAGCTTTCTTT
CASSRDRNTEAFF
>.|.|TRBJ1-2|TRBV30
TGTGCCTGGAAAGCTATGTACCTCTATGGCTACACCTTC
CAWKAMYLYGYTF
>.|TRBD1|TRBJ1-6|TRBV30
TGTGCCTGGAGTACGCGGACAGGGCACTATAATTCACCCCTCCACTTT
CAWSTRTGHYNSPLHF
>.|TRBD1|TRBJ1-4|TRBV2
TGTGCCAGCAGTGCCGCCGTAGGGGGCTTTGAAAAACTGTTTTTT
CASSAAVGGFEKLFF
>.|TRBD2|TRBJ2-5|TRBV11-2
TGTGCCAGCAGCCTGAGACTAGCCCAAGAGACCCAGTACTTC
CASSLRLAQETQYF
>.|.|TRBJ1-1|TRBV5-5
TGTGCCAGCAGCTTAGGAGACACTGAAGCTTTCTTT
CASSLGDTEAFF
>.|TRBD1|TRBJ1-2|TRBV29-1
TGCAGCGTAGCAACCGGGACAGGGGGCCACTATGGCTACACCTTC
CSVATGTGGHYGYTF
>.|.|TRBJ1-5|TRBV7-2
TGTGCCAGCAGCCCCCCGCGCAGGGGAGACGGTCAGCCCCAGCATTTT
CASSPPRRGDGQPQHF
>.|.|TRBJ2-5|TRBV30
TGTGCCTGGAGGCCCACAGGTACGGAGACCCAGTACTTC
CAWRPTGTETQYF
>.|TRBD1|TRBJ2-5|TRBV3-1/TRBV3-2
TGTGCCAGCTCCGGGACAGAGTTCATCCAAGAGACCCAGTACTTC
CASSGTEFIQETQYF
>few|.|TRBJ1-6|TRBV11-2
TGTGCCAGCAGCCCTCAGGGCTTCGACGATTCACCCCTCCACTTT
CASSPQGFDDSPLHF
>.|TRBD1|TRBJ1-4|TRBV29-1
TGCAGCGTCCGGACAGGTTTCTTTACAACTAATGAAAAACTGTTTTTT
CSVRTGFFTTNEKLFF
>.|.|TRBJ1-6|TRBV7-3
TGTGCCAGCAGCTTACAGGACAGTAATTCACCCCTCCACTTT
CASSLQDSNSPLHF
>.|.|TRBJ1-4|TRBV19
TGTGCCAGTAGTCCTGGACAGCAACTAAGTGAAAAACTGTTTTTT
CASSPGQQLSEKLFF
>.|.|TRBJ1-6|TRBV19
TGTGCCAGTAAGGGGACACCATATAATTCACCCCTCCACTTT
CASKGTPYNSPLHF
>once|.|TRBJ2-3|TRBV6-4
TGTGCCAGCAGCCCCGGGGGAGATACGCAGTATTTT
CASSPGGDTQYF
>.|TRBD1|TRBJ1-2|TRBV6-2/TRBV6-3
TGTGCCAGCAGTTATGGGACAGAACCTAACTATGGCTACACCTTC
CASSYGTEPNYGYTF
>.|.|TRBJ2-2|TRBV11-2
TGTGCCAGCAGCTTATACAGGGAGTGGGGCGGGGAGCTGTTTTTT
CASSLYREWGGELFF
>few|TRBD1|TRBJ1-1|TRBV5-1
TGCGCCAGCAGCGGGGGACAGTTGAACACTGAAGCTTTCTTT
CASSGGQLNTEAFF
>.|TRBD1|TRBJ1-2|TRBV5-1
TGCGCCACCAAGAATACCACAGGGGGCGCCTATGGCTACACCTTC
CATKNTTGGAYGYTF
>.|TRBD1|TRBJ1-2|TRBV18
TGTGCCAGCTCAATAGCCGGGACAGCCATACATAACTATGGCTACACCTTC
CASSIAGTAIHNYGYTF
>.|.|TRBJ1-5|TRBV6-5
TGTGCCAGCAGCTCAGGTCGCAATCAGCCCCAGCATTTT
CASSSGRNQPQHF
>.|.|TRBJ1-1|TRBV20-1
TGCAGTGCTAGATCCGGGTCTGAAGCTTTCTTT
CSARSGSEAFF
>few|.|TRBJ1-4|TRBV19
TGTGCCTCCGCGAGGTCCTATGGGGAAAAACTGTTTTTT
CASARSYGEKLFF
>.|TRBD2|TRBJ2-2|TRBV5-1
TGCGCCAGCAGCCCCCGGGAGGGGAACACCGGGGAGCTGTTTTTT
CASSPREGNTGELFF
>.|TRBD2|TRBJ2-5|TRBV27
TGTGCCAGCAGTTTGAGTTGGCCTAGCGGGCTATACACTCAAGAGACCCAGTACTTC
CASSLSWPSGLYTQETQYF
>few|.|TRBJ1-4|TRBV11-2
TGTGCCAGCAGCTTACGGGGGGCAGGTGAAAAACTGTTTTTT
CASSLRGAGEKLFF
>.|TRBD1|TRBJ1-1|TRBV6-5
TGTGCCAGCAGCCCCTCCCGACAGGGGGCCACTGAAGCTTTCTTT
CASSPSRQGATEAFF
>.|.|TRBJ1-5|TRBV6-6
TGTGCCAGCACTATGGACAGAGATCAGCCCCAGCATTTT
CASTMDRDQPQHF
>.|TRBD1|TRBJ1-2|TRBV9
TGTGCCAGCAGCGCAAACAGGGGTAGGGGCTACACCTTC
CASSANRGRGYTF
>.|TRBD1|TRBJ2-2|TRBV7-3
TGTGCCAGCAGCTCCCAGACAGGGGTTTACACCGGGGAGCTGTTTTTT
CASSSQTGVYTGELFF
>.|.|TRBJ1-2|TRBV3-1/TRBV3-2
TGTGCCAGCAGCAAGGGGAGGGGCTACACCTTC
CASSKGRGYTF
>.|.|TRBJ1-2|TRBV6-6
TGTGCCAGCGGGGGTGAGGGACAAGTCTATGGCTACACCTTC
CASGGEGQVYGYTF
>.|.|TRBJ1-5|TRBV30
TGTGCCTGCGAAACAGACATCAATCAGCCCCAGCATTTT
CACETDINQPQHF
>once|TRBD1|TRBJ1-4|TRBV18
TGTGCCAGCTCACCTTTGACAGGGGCCATAGAAAAACTGTTTTTT
CASSPLTGAIEKLFF
>.|TRBD2|TRBJ2-7|TRBV6-5
TGTGCCAGCAGCCGTAAGCGGGGGGGCCCCCTCGAGCAGTACTTC
CASSRKRGGPLEQYF
>.|TRBD2|TRBJ2-3|TRBV20-1
TGCAGTGCTAGAGGGACTAGTACGCAGTATTTT
CSARGTSTQYF
>.|.|TRBJ2-1|TRBV5-6
TGTGCCAGCAGCAGAACTAGAAATGAGCAGTTCTTC
CASSRTRNEQFF
>.|.|TRBJ2-1|TRBV24-1
TGTGCCACCAGTGATCCTGGACTGTACAATGAGCAGTTCTTC
CATSDPGLYNEQFF
>.|.|TRBJ1-1|TRBV5-8
TGTGCCAGCAGCTCCCCACAGGACCTGAACACTGAAGCTTTCTTT
CASSSPQDLNTEAFF
>.|TRBD1|TRBJ1-2|TRBV7-9
TGTGCCAGCAGCTTACTACAGGGGAGTGGCTACACCTTC
CASSLLQGSGYTF
>.|TRBD1|TRBJ2-1|TRBV9
TGTGCCAGCAGCCCCGAACCGGGACAGGGGGCTGAGCAGTTCTTC
CASSPEPGQGAEQFF
>.|TRBD1|TRBJ1-2|TRBV3-1/TRBV3-2
TGTGCCAGCAGCCAATGGACAGGGGCTGGCTACACCTTC
CASSQWTGAGYTF
>.|TRBD1|TRBJ2-7|TRBV6-5
TGTGCCAGCAGTCAGGACAGGGGGACCCTCTACGAGCAGTACTTC
CASSQDRGTLYEQYF
>.|.|TRBJ2-7|TRBV7-9
TGTGCCAGCAGCTTACCCGAGTCCGGGTGGTACGAGCAGTACTTC
CASSLPESGWYEQYF
>.|TRBD2|TRBJ2-7|TRBV19
TGTGCCAGTAGTATATCCCCAGGGAGCGGGACTAGCGGGTTCTACGAGCAGTACTTC
CASSISPGSGTSGFYEQYF
>.|.|TRBJ1-4|TRBV7-2
TGTGCCAGCAGCTTAGGTCACACTCGAGGGGGAAAACTGTTTTTT
CASSLGHTRGGKLFF
>.|TRBD1|TRBJ2-7|TRBV6-1
TGTGCCAGCAGTGAAGGCATCGGACAGGGGCACTACGAGCAGTACTTC
CASSEGIGQGHYEQYF
>.|.|TRBJ2-4|TRBV6-1
TGTGCCAGCAGCGAAAGGCGGAGAACCCCAGCCAAAAACATTCAGTACTTC
CASSERRRTPAKNIQYF
>.|TRBD1|TRBJ2-5|TRBV11-3
TGTGCCAGCAGCTCCTACAGGGGGGAGACCCAGTACTTC
CASSSYRGETQYF
>.|.|TRBJ2-1|TRBV9
TGTGCCAGCAGCGTAGCTACGAATGAGCAGTTCTTC
CASSVATNEQFF
>.|.|TRBJ1-4|TRBV2
TGTGCCAGCAGATTCTTGACTCCTCAGGGGTCAACTAATGAAAAACTGTTTTTT
CASRFLTPQGSTNEKLFF